This is a list of T cell receptor beta chains from one sample in a study of regulatory T cells in long-lasting Graves disease. MiXCR, run by TCRdb on the multiplex PCR reads, gives a single entry per CDR3 protein. This repertoire shows around 250,000 distinct CDR3 sequences, just over 20% found once; its top ten account for over 11%. This specimen consisted of peripheral blood mononuclear cells (PBMCs), obtained at new diagnosis, from a patient treated with antithyroid drugs. These receptors were taken from a female donor with Graves disease. Each CDR3 is given with its conserved first and last residue. The order of the fields is J gene, D gene, clone size, V gene, CDR3 DNA, CDR3 protein. D genes are given only for firm matches. The size of a clone is reported for some rows only, either as once, few or many, or as a class for expanded clones.

TRBJ2-5 | TRBD1 | few | TRBV19 | TGTGCCAGTAGCGACAGGGGAAAGACCCAGTACTTC | CASSDRGKTQYF
TRBJ2-3 | NA | once | TRBV5-6 | TGTGCCAGCAGCTTGACGGGACAAGGAAGATCAGATACGCAGTATTTT | CASSLTGQGRSDTQYF
TRBJ2-1 | TRBD2 | many | TRBV5-1 | TGCGCCAGCAGCTTTGTTAGCGGGAGGTCCGGGAGTTACAATGAGCAGTTCTTC | CASSFVSGRSGSYNEQFF
TRBJ2-3 | TRBD2 | many | TRBV20-1 | TGCAGTGCTATTTCCCTAGCGGACAGCACAGATACGCAGTATTTT | CSAISLADSTDTQYF
TRBJ1-2 | TRBD1 | NA | TRBV7-9 | TGTGCCAGCAGCTTAGTACAGGGGGATGGCTACACCTTC | CASSLVQGDGYTF
TRBJ2-1 | TRBD2 | NA | TRBV20-1 | TGCAGTGCTACAGGACTAGCGGGGGACAATGAGCAGTTCTTC | CSATGLAGDNEQFF
TRBJ1-1 | TRBD1 | once | TRBV5-1 | TGCGCCAGCAGCTGGGGACAGGGAGGGACTGAAGCTTTCTTT | CASSWGQGGTEAFF
TRBJ1-1 | TRBD1 | many | TRBV5-1 | TGCGCCAGCAGCCCGACAGGGGGCGAGACTGAAGCTTTCTTT | CASSPTGGETEAFF
TRBJ2-1 | NA | many | TRBV9 | TGTGCCAGCAGCCCTAGGACAGAGCCAGATGAGCAGTTCTTC | CASSPRTEPDEQFF
TRBJ2-2 | NA | few | TRBV6-2/TRBV6-3 | TGTGCCAGCAAGTGGCAGGGAGGAACCGGGGAGCTGTTTTTT | CASKWQGGTGELFF
TRBJ2-5 | NA | many | TRBV6-1 | TGTGCCAGCAAGCGGGACACCCAAAGGGAGACCCAGTACTTC | CASKRDTQRETQYF
TRBJ2-4 | TRBD2 | many | TRBV7-9 | TGTGCCAGCAGCCCCGGGGGGGACATTCAGTACTTC | CASSPGGDIQYF
TRBJ2-1 | TRBD2 | many | TRBV6-2/TRBV6-3 | TGTGCCAGCAGTTGGGACTACTACAATGAGCAGTTCTTC | CASSWDYYNEQFF
TRBJ2-7 | NA | NA | TRBV25-1 | TGTGCCAGCAGTGGGACAGCCCACTCCTACGAGCAGTACTTC | CASSGTAHSYEQYF
TRBJ1-1 | TRBD1 | many | TRBV4-2 | TGTGCCAGCAGCCTAGGGACAGGGGGGGAGACTGAAGCTTTCTTT | CASSLGTGGETEAFF
TRBJ2-2 | TRBD2 | many | TRBV4-1 | TGCGCCAGCAGCCAAGGGGGACTAGGCTCCACCGGGGAGCTGTTTTTT | CASSQGGLGSTGELFF
TRBJ2-1 | TRBD2 | NA | TRBV20-1 | TGCAGTGCTGAGACTAGCGGGGCATACAATGAGCAGTTCTTC | CSAETSGAYNEQFF
TRBJ1-4 | TRBD1 | many | TRBV3-1 | TGTGCCAGCAGCCTAACAGGGGGCGCGGGTGAAAAACTGTTTTTT | CASSLTGGAGEKLFF
TRBJ1-5 | NA | many | TRBV19 | TGTGCCAGTACCCGTGCACAGGAGGTTACCAATCAGCCCCAGCATTTT | CASTRAQEVTNQPQHF
TRBJ1-2 | NA | many | TRBV2 | TGTGCCAGCAGGAACGAGGGCGCCTATGGCTACACCTTC | CASRNEGAYGYTF